These T cell receptor beta chains were read from a single sample in a study of post-analysis software for immune sequencing data. MiXCR, run by TCRdb on the PCR reads, gives a single entry per CDR3 protein. This sample carries hundreds of thousands of distinct CDR3 sequences, over 45% of them seen once, and the ten largest clones take about 11%. Sequencing was done on a sample of blood. These receptors came from a girl aged 2-10 years with multiple sclerosis. The CDR3 runs from the conserved cysteine through the conserved F or W. A D gene is named only where the DNA matches it firmly. Clone size is not always given. Where it is, it says once, few, many or a class for expanded clones.

abundance: .
d_gene: TRBD1
j_gene: TRBJ2-7
v_gene: TRBV11-1
CDR3aa: CASSLRRGQVPQSYEQYF
CDR3nt: TGTGCCAGCAGCTTAAGAAGGGGACAGGTCCCCCAAAGTTACGAGCAGTACTTC

abundance: once
d_gene: .
j_gene: TRBJ2-3
v_gene: TRBV2
CDR3aa: CASSRDHGTDTQYF
CDR3nt: TGTGCCAGCAGCAGGGACCATGGCACAGATACGCAGTATTTT

abundance: .
d_gene: .
j_gene: TRBJ2-5
v_gene: TRBV3-1
CDR3aa: CASSQKEGETQYF
CDR3nt: TGTGCCAGCAGCCAAAAAGAGGGAGAGACCCAGTACTTC

abundance: few
d_gene: TRBD1
j_gene: TRBJ2-1
v_gene: TRBV29-1
CDR3aa: CSVEDRWGQGRNEQFF
CDR3nt: TGCAGCGTTGAAGATCGGTGGGGACAGGGGAGAAATGAGCAGTTCTTC

abundance: .
d_gene: .
j_gene: TRBJ2-2
v_gene: TRBV5-1
CDR3aa: CASSWGEATGELFF
CDR3nt: TGCGCCAGCAGTTGGGGGGAAGCCACCGGGGAGCTGTTTTTT

abundance: once
d_gene: .
j_gene: TRBJ2-7
v_gene: TRBV15
CDR3aa: CATSRDQRRYEQYF
CDR3nt: TGTGCCACCAGCAGAGATCAAAGGCGGTACGAGCAGTACTTC

abundance: .
d_gene: .
j_gene: TRBJ1-2
v_gene: TRBV11-3
CDR3aa: CASSGLANYGYTF
CDR3nt: TGTGCCAGCAGCGGTTTAGCTAACTATGGCTACACCTTC

abundance: .
d_gene: .
j_gene: TRBJ1-1
v_gene: TRBV5-6
CDR3aa: CASSHPRTTEAFF
CDR3nt: TGTGCCAGCAGTCATCCACGGACCACTGAAGCTTTCTTT

abundance: .
d_gene: TRBD2
j_gene: TRBJ2-1
v_gene: TRBV27
CDR3aa: CASSPGLAGGPRNEQFF
CDR3nt: TGTGCCAGCAGTCCGGGACTAGCGGGAGGGCCAAGAAATGAGCAGTTCTTC

abundance: .
d_gene: .
j_gene: TRBJ2-1
v_gene: TRBV7-9
CDR3aa: CASSFRIGAGVYEQFF
CDR3nt: TGTGCCAGCAGCTTCCGGATCGGGGCCGGCGTTTACGAGCAGTTCTTC

abundance: .
d_gene: TRBD1
j_gene: TRBJ1-2
v_gene: TRBV6-6
CDR3aa: CASSSGTGGGGYTF
CDR3nt: TGTGCCAGCAGTTCCGGGACAGGGGGAGGGGGCTACACCTTC

abundance: .
d_gene: TRBD1
j_gene: TRBJ1-6
v_gene: TRBV6-6
CDR3aa: CAGTTGGNSPLHF
CDR3nt: TGTGCCGGGACGACAGGGGGGAATTCACCCCTCCACTTT

abundance: .
d_gene: TRBD2
j_gene: TRBJ2-3
v_gene: TRBV7-2
CDR3aa: CASSLVSAGGGTTDTQYF
CDR3nt: TGTGCCAGCAGCTTAGTCTCGGCGGGGGGAGGGACAACAGATACGCAGTATTTT

abundance: once
d_gene: TRBD1
j_gene: TRBJ2-2
v_gene: TRBV2
CDR3aa: CASSYRGNTGELFF
CDR3nt: TGTGCCAGCAGTTACAGGGGTAACACCGGGGAGCTGTTTTTT

abundance: .
d_gene: TRBD2
j_gene: TRBJ2-3
v_gene: TRBV24-1
CDR3aa: CATSDFSGGAGDTQYF
CDR3nt: TGTGCCACCAGTGATTTTAGCGGGGGGGCCGGAGATACGCAGTATTTT

abundance: .
d_gene: .
j_gene: TRBJ2-1
v_gene: TRBV2
CDR3aa: CASSVRLGGEQFF
CDR3nt: TGTGCCAGCAGTGTTCGTCTGGGGGGCGAGCAGTTCTTC

abundance: .
d_gene: TRBD2
j_gene: TRBJ2-1
v_gene: TRBV5-1
CDR3aa: CASTPLAGDPNEQFF
CDR3nt: TGCGCCAGCACACCCCTAGCGGGAGACCCTAATGAGCAGTTCTTC

abundance: once
d_gene: .
j_gene: TRBJ2-4
v_gene: TRBV9
CDR3aa: CASSVDLSLAKNIQYF
CDR3nt: TGTGCCAGCAGCGTGGATCTCAGCTTAGCCAAAAACATTCAGTACTTC

abundance: .
d_gene: TRBD2
j_gene: TRBJ2-3
v_gene: TRBV6-2/TRBV6-3
CDR3aa: CASSPRLAGGPGDTQYF
CDR3nt: TGTGCCAGCAGTCCACGACTAGCGGGGGGGCCAGGGGATACGCAGTATTTT

abundance: once
d_gene: .
j_gene: TRBJ2-1
v_gene: TRBV4-3
CDR3aa: CASSQDLAGKYNEQFF
CDR3nt: TGCGCCAGCAGCCAAGATTTGGCAGGGAAGTACAATGAGCAGTTCTTC

abundance: .
d_gene: .
j_gene: TRBJ1-2
v_gene: TRBV10-2
CDR3aa: CASRPIQPNYGYTF
CDR3nt: TGCGCCAGCAGGCCTATCCAACCTAACTATGGCTACACCTTC

abundance: few
d_gene: TRBD2
j_gene: TRBJ2-5
v_gene: TRBV7-3
CDR3aa: CASSVGRAEETQYF
CDR3nt: TGTGCCAGCAGCGTAGGGAGGGCCGAAGAGACCCAGTACTTC

abundance: many
d_gene: .
j_gene: TRBJ2-7
v_gene: TRBV5-6
CDR3aa: CASSLGQGSEQYF
CDR3nt: TGTGCCAGCAGCTTGGGGCAGGGGAGCGAGCAGTACTTC

abundance: .
d_gene: .
j_gene: TRBJ2-2
v_gene: TRBV6-5
CDR3aa: CASSTGTPNTGELFF
CDR3nt: TGTGCCAGCAGTACCGGGACACCAAACACCGGGGAGCTGTTTTTT

abundance: few
d_gene: .
j_gene: TRBJ2-1
v_gene: TRBV27
CDR3aa: CASSGGSSGYNEQFF
CDR3nt: TGTGCCAGCAGCGGTGGTAGTAGCGGCTACAATGAGCAGTTCTTC

abundance: .
d_gene: TRBD2
j_gene: TRBJ2-4
v_gene: TRBV2
CDR3aa: CASSGSGRTGIQYF
CDR3nt: TGTGCCAGCAGTGGTAGCGGGAGGACGGGCATTCAGTACTTC

abundance: .
d_gene: .
j_gene: TRBJ1-1
v_gene: TRBV11-2
CDR3aa: CASSISVTFEAFF
CDR3nt: TGTGCCAGCAGCATCAGCGTAACGTTTGAAGCTTTCTTT

abundance: .
d_gene: .
j_gene: TRBJ1-2
v_gene: TRBV4-3
CDR3aa: CASRAGISYTF
CDR3nt: TGCGCCAGCAGGGCCGGGATCAGCTACACCTTC

abundance: .
d_gene: .
j_gene: TRBJ1-2
v_gene: TRBV6-5
CDR3aa: CASSYSMRGYNYGYTF
CDR3nt: TGTGCCAGCAGTTACTCGATGCGAGGTTATAACTATGGCTACACCTTC

abundance: .
d_gene: TRBD2
j_gene: TRBJ2-3
v_gene: TRBV29-1
CDR3aa: CSVGLAGEADTQYF
CDR3nt: TGCAGCGTTGGGCTAGCGGGAGAGGCAGATACGCAGTATTTT

abundance: few
d_gene: .
j_gene: TRBJ2-1
v_gene: TRBV10-2
CDR3aa: CASGEPGLSRKKGVNEQFF
CDR3nt: TGCGCCAGCGGTGAGCCGGGTCTTAGCCGGAAAAAGGGGGTGAATGAGCAGTTCTTC

abundance: few
d_gene: .
j_gene: TRBJ2-1
v_gene: TRBV7-8
CDR3aa: CASSFAASYNEQFF
CDR3nt: TGTGCCAGCAGCTTCGCAGCCTCCTACAATGAGCAGTTCTTC

abundance: .
d_gene: .
j_gene: TRBJ2-3
v_gene: TRBV12-3/TRBV12-4
CDR3aa: CASSLPAGTDTQYF
CDR3nt: TGTGCCAGCAGTCTACCAGCGGGCACAGATACGCAGTATTTT

abundance: few
d_gene: .
j_gene: TRBJ2-3
v_gene: TRBV4-3
CDR3aa: CASSQRGADTQYF
CDR3nt: TGCGCCAGCAGCCAAAGGGGGGCAGATACGCAGTATTTT